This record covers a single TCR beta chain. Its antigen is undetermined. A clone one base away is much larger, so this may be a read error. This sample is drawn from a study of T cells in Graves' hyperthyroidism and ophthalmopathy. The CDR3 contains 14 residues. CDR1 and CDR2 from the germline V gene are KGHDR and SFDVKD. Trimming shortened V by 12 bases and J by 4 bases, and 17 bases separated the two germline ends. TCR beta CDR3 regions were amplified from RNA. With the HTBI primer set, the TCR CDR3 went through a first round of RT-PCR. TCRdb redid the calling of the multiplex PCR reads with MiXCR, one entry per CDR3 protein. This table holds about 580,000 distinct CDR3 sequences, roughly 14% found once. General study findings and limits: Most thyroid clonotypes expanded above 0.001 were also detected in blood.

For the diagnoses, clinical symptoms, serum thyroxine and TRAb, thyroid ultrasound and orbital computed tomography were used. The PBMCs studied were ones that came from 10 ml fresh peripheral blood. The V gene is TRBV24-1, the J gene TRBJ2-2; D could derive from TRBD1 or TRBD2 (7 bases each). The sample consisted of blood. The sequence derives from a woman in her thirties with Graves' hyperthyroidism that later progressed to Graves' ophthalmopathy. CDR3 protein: CAVAGGAITGELFF. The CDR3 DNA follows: TGTGCCGTCGCAGGGGGGGCGATCACCGGGGAGCTGTTTTTT.